This T cell receptor beta chain was documented in a study of CD8 T cells in ankylosing spondylitis. In its sample, this clonotype was seen a few times. Its antigen is not identified. V was clipped by 6 bases and J by 6 bases; unmatched bases: 10. Per germline, CDR1 SGHKS and CDR2 YYEKEE (reference sequence). CDR3 length: 14 residues. MiXCR was run by TCRdb on the 5' RACE reads, yielding one entry per CDR3 protein. Here the sample spans 290,000 or so distinct CDR3 sequences, less than 25% being singletons. Study observations and caveats: A TCR beta motif of eight highly homologous variants appeared characteristic of ankylosing spondylitis blood. Reactive arthritis synovial fluid and blood were previously reported to contain some motif variants.

V and J are TRBV5-5 and TRBJ2-7; 9 bases are a match to TRBD1. This TCR derives from a female donor with ankylosing spondylitis or in good health (not recorded which). What was sequenced was blood, either unsorted or a sorted T cell fraction (not recorded which). Here the CDR3 DNA reads TGTGCCAGCAACATGGGACAGGGCCCCCTCGAGCAGTACTTC. It yields the protein CASNMGQGPLEQYF. Combining the CDR3 with reference TRBV5-5 and TRBJ2-7 gives the whole variable domain DAGVTQSPTHLIKTRGQQVTLRCSPISGHKSVSWYQQVLGQGPQFIFQYYEKEERGRGNFPDRFSARQFPNYSSELNVNALLLGDSALYLCASNMGQGPLEQYFGPGTRLTVT.